This T cell receptor (beta chain) was recovered during a study of shared T cell receptors in the human thymus. Libraries were prepared by immunoSEQ multiplex PCR; TCRdb keeps only in-frame clonotypes and omits some of them. This table holds 550,000 to 800,000 clones, approximately 85% found once. Per the germline V gene, CDR1 is SGHVS and CDR2 is FNYEAQ. The CDR3 sequence is 17 residues long. J was trimmed by 5 bases and V by 5 bases; bases with no gene match: 10. The same specimen was also included in a second study, on human thymus T cells. That work states: Having corrective surgery for congenital heart defects, healthy Finnish infants were the ones who donated. Resections obtained during corrective heart surgery supplied the thymus tissue. Apparent bias marked the V and J gene usage of thymic and blood repertoires.

The chain is built from TRBV7-6 and TRBJ2-2; 11 bases are shared with TRBD2. The source material was thymocytes. The TCR sequence derives from a girl younger than two with a congenital heart defect. The CDR3 DNA sequence: TGTGCCAGCAGCCCGGAGGCGGCTAGCGGGGGGACCGGGGAGCTGTTTTTT. Protein: CASSPEAASGGTGELFF.